Following are 18 T cell receptor beta chains from one sample sequenced in a study of T cells expressing NK-cell markers. TCRdb derives one entry per CDR3 protein from the 5' RACE reads, leaving out DNA. In total, the table holds about 430,000 distinct CDR3 sequences. The specimen sequenced was blood T cells: a sorted CD56 or NKG2C T cell subset, CD4+ or CD8+ T cells, or bulk PBMC T cells (not recorded which). The receptors were sampled from a woman aged 45-65 years in good health.

CDR3: CASSLGQGQADTQYF. V is TRBV5-1 and J is TRBJ2-3; with no DNA, the TCRdb D assignment of TRBD1 cannot be verified. This CDR3 has 15 residues. Germline V gives CDR1 SGHRS, CDR2 YFSETQ.

This chain uses TRBV21-1 with TRBJ2-3; absent DNA, TCRdb's TRBD2 call cannot be checked. TRBV21-1 is labeled a pseudogene. The CDR3 runs to 20 residues. The CDR3 protein is CASSKALFLTSGRNADTQYF.

The rearrangement uses TRBV5-1 and TRBJ2-3; absent DNA, TCRdb's TRBD2 call cannot be checked. The CDR3 covers 17 residues. The germline V gene has CDR1 SGHRS and CDR2 YFSETQ. The CDR3 sequence is CASSWTDAARITDTQYF.

V usage is TRBV6-5 and J usage is TRBJ2-5; there is no DNA to check the TCRdb D call of TRBD1. CDR1 is MNHEY and CDR2 is SVGAGI in the germline V gene. The CDR3 totals 16 residues. The CDR3 protein is CASSSDGRGYRETQYF.

This chain links TRBV6-1 with TRBJ1-2; TCRdb's D call of TRBD1 is untestable without DNA. The CDR3 has 15 residues. The germline V gene has CDR1 MNHNS and CDR2 SASEGT. CDR3 sequence reads: CASKDPGMWNYGYTF.

This chain joins TRBV7-8 and TRBJ1-5; TCRdb names TRBD1, which stays unverified in the absence of DNA. Germline CDR1 and CDR2: SGHVS and FQNEAQ. This CDR3 has 16 residues. The CDR3 spells CASSLAIQGRNQPQHF.

The chain combines TRBV7-9 with TRBJ2-7; with no DNA, the TCRdb D assignment of TRBD1 cannot be verified. Germline V lookup: CDR1 SEHNR, CDR2 FQNEAQ (reference sequence). CDR3 length: 13 amino acids. The CDR3 reads CASTTLEDYEQYF.

The rearrangement links TRBV3-1 to TRBJ2-3; the D gene TCRdb calls, TRBD1, cannot be checked with no DNA. Germline V CDR1 and CDR2: LGHDT, YNNKEL (reference sequence). The CDR3 is made up of 15 amino acids. The CDR3 sequence is CASSQGGLSTDTQYF.

The chain employs TRBV10-3 and TRBJ2-7; the TCRdb D gene call, TRBD2, has no DNA to confirm it. The CDR3 spans 13 residues. CDR1 is ENHRY and CDR2 is SYGVKD in the germline V gene. The CDR3 loop reads CAIGRREAREQYF.

The rearrangement links TRBV6-5 to TRBJ1-2; the TCRdb D gene call, TRBD1, has no DNA to confirm it. CDR3 length: 13 amino acids. The germline gives CDR1 MNHEY, CDR2 SVGAGI. Here the CDR3 reads CASTRDALYGYTF.

The chain carries TRBV12-3 or TRBV12-4 and TRBJ2-1; the TRBD2 assignment by TCRdb is unverifiable without DNA. The CDR3 runs to 16 residues. The CDR3 is CASSLGRGRAHNEQFF.

The chain uses TRBV6-6 and TRBJ2-5; the TCRdb D gene call, TRBD2, has no DNA to confirm it. The CDR3 totals 15 residues. The germline gives CDR1 MNHNY, CDR2 SVGAGI (reference sequence). CDR3 protein: CASRPPPGLQETQYF.

The chain recombines TRBV6-4 with TRBJ2-4; TCRdb's assignment of TRBD2 cannot be checked, as there is no DNA. The CDR3 sequence is 16 residues long. Germline CDR1 MRHNA, CDR2 SNTAGT. CDR3 sequence: CASSDSSGRAKNIQYF.

The genes are TRBV3-1 and TRBJ1-3; TCRdb returns TRBD1, unconfirmable since there is no DNA. This CDR3 region has 14 residues. The V gene's germline CDR1 is LGHDT and CDR2 YNNKEL (reference sequence). CDR3: CASSPDTPGNTIYF. The whole variable domain, remainder taken from reference TRBV3-1 and TRBJ1-3, is DTAVSQTPKYLVTQMGNDKSIKCEQNLGHDTMYWYKQDSKKFLKIMFSYNNKELIINETVPNRFSPKSPDKAHLNLHINSLELGDSAVYFCASSPDTPGNTIYFGEGSWLTVV.

The CDR3 here is CASSLGGEQNTGELFF. The genes are TRBV5-4 and TRBJ2-2; with no DNA, the TCRdb D assignment of TRBD1 cannot be verified. The CDR3 consists of 16 residues. Germline-derived CDR1 and CDR2 are SGHNT and YYREEE (reference sequence).

J is TRBJ1-5 and V is TRBV11-2; lacking DNA, the TRBD1 call made by TCRdb goes unchecked. Germline CDR1 is SGHAT and CDR2 is FQNNGV. The length of the CDR3 is 18 residues. CDR3 loop: CASSLGSFGTGTRQPQHF.

The rearrangement joins TRBV7-2 to TRBJ2-3; there is no DNA to check the TCRdb D call of TRBD2. Germline V CDR1 and CDR2: SGHTA, FQGNSA. CDR3 length equals 16 residues. The CDR3 region is CASRFTGTSGSGTQYF.

This rearrangement joins TRBV7-6 to TRBJ1-2; the TCRdb call, TRBD1, lacks DNA for checking. CDR3 length equals 14 residues. Germline V CDR1 and CDR2: SGHVS, FNYEAQ. CDR3 protein: CASSSYRDRGGYTF.